Below, one T cell receptor (beta chain) is given with its context. Time point: healthy volunteer bleed at 2 weeks. The authors extracted total RNA from unfractionated whole blood. This specimen comes from a study of human T cells and chemical hapten exposure. Study overall: Yields of TCR per sample differed, chiefly owing to small differences in pooled library volume.

Individual cDNA molecules received unique molecular identifiers in the library. Original handling: Between roughly 20,000 and 690,600 TCRs appeared in each sample, and the median stood at 95,638. MiXCR, applied by TCRdb to the RACE reads, yields one record per CDR3 protein. The V and J calls and clone size come from TCRdb's table, not from the authors' own analysis. Of about 47,000 distinct CDR3 sequences listed, 3.5% to 5% were seen once; the top ten hold about 5.8%. The germline V gene has CDR1 MDHEN and CDR2 SYDVKM. The CDR3 covers 13 residues. V lost 1 base to trimming and J lost 1 base, with 4 bases between them.

The specimen was whole blood. V and J are TRBV28 and TRBJ1-1; no definite D call. This receptor was identified in a human donor in good health. Some clones in this sample may be carry-over from other donors' samples. CDR3 amino acids: CASSLLGNTEAFF. In DNA, the CDR3 is TGTGCCAGCAGTTTATTGGGGAACACTGAAGCTTTCTTT. Variable domain in full (rest from reference TRBV28 and TRBJ1-1): DVKVTQSSRYLVKRTGEKVFLECVQDMDHENMFWYRQDPGLGLRLIYFSYDVKMKEKGDIPEGYSVSREKKERFSLILESASTNQTSMYLCASSLLGNTEAFFGQGTRLTVV.